The 8 T cell receptor beta chains below were found in one sample sequenced in a study of breast tumors, draining lymph nodes, adjacent tissues. The lymph nodes were axillary draining lymph nodes from breast cancer patients. TCRdb passed the multiplex PCR reads through MiXCR, listing each CDR3 protein once. The table includes about 200,000 distinct CDR3 sequences, around a third detected once. Input material: axillary lymph node tissue. The receptors shown here come from a female donor with breast cancer. Some clones in this sample may be carry-over from other donors' samples.

At least ten counts were recorded for this clonotype. V and J are TRBV9 and TRBJ2-5; 9 positions agree with TRBD2. Trimming removed 1 base from V and 2 bases from J; junction bases left unmatched: 3. CDR3 length equals 15 residues. Looked up from germline, CDR1 is SGDLS and CDR2 is YYNGEE. The CDR3 spells CASSVLAGIQETQYF. The CDR3 region has the DNA TGTGCCAGCAGCGTACTAGCGGGAATACAAGAGACCCAGTACTTC.

On this clonotype: A read error may explain this, as a much larger clone is one base away. The rearrangement links TRBV19 to TRBJ2-3; 10 bases agree with TRBD1. This CDR3 spans 16 amino acids. The V gene end was trimmed by 5 bases and the J gene end by 4 bases; junction bases not matched to a gene: 9. The germline V gene encodes CDR1 LNHDA and CDR2 SQIVND (reference sequence). CDR3: CASSRSDRGCPDTQYF. The DNA of the CDR3 is TGTGCCAGTAGTCGGTCGGACAGGGGGTGTCCAGATACGCAGTATTTT. The whole variable domain, remainder taken from reference TRBV19 and TRBJ2-3, is DGGITQSPKYLFRKEGQNVTLSCEQNLNHDAMYWYRQDPGQGLRLIYYSQIVNDFQKGDIAEGYSVSREKKESFPLTVTSAQKNPTAFYLCASSRSDRGCPDTQYFGPGTRLTVL.

This clonotype was seen many times. A read error is possible here, since a much larger clone lies one base away. The chain is built from TRBV5-5 and TRBJ1-6; D may be TRBD1 (6 bases). The CDR3 spans 17 residues. The germline V gene encodes CDR1 SGHKS and CDR2 YYEKEE (reference sequence). Trimming took 3 bases from V and 1 from J, leaving 14 bases between them. The CDR3 loop is CASSSGRGASYNSPLHF. CDR3 sequence (DNA): TGTGCCAGCAGCTCGGGACGGGGGGCATCCTATAATTCACCCCTCCACTTT.

This clonotype was observed once. The V call is TRBV5-1, the J call TRBJ2-5; 11 bases fit TRBD2. CDR1 and CDR2 from the germline V gene are SGHRS and YFSETQ. CDR3 length: 15 amino acids. V lost 0 bases and J lost 3; bases outside the gene matches: 1. The CDR3 spells CASSLGSGREETQYF. CDR3 DNA sequence: TGCGCCAGCAGCTTGGGTAGCGGGAGGGAAGAGACCCAGTACTTC. Combining the CDR3 with reference TRBV5-1 and TRBJ2-5 gives the whole variable domain KAGVTQTPRYLIKTRGQQVTLSCSPISGHRSVSWYQQTPGQGLQFLFEYFSETQRNKGNFPGRFSGRQFSNSRSEMNVSTLELGDSALYLCASSLGSGREETQYFGPGTRLLVL.

In its sample, this clonotype was seen many times. The V call is TRBV6-5, the J call TRBJ1-6, with TRBD1 as a possible D gene (6 bases). V lost 6 bases and J lost 10, with 13 bases in between. CDR3 size: 13 residues. Germline loops: CDR1 MNHEY, CDR2 SVGAGI. CDR3 coding DNA: TGTGCCAGCAGCATCAGGGGTAGATCACCCCTCCACTTT. Protein sequence: CASSIRGRSPLHF.

There are many counts of this clonotype. Mismatch with germline at one junction end may stem from a read error. The CDR3 region is CASSLRGGGSPLHF. Here the CDR3 DNA reads TGTGCCAGCAGCTTAAGAGGGGGTGGGTCACCCCTCCACTTT. The chain uses TRBV5-1 and TRBJ1-6, with D possibly TRBD1 on 6 matching bases. Germline V gene sequence: CDR1 SGHRS, CDR2 YFSETQ. The CDR3 loop spans 14 amino acids.

The chain is built from TRBV11-2 and TRBJ1-1, with TRBD1 identical over 8 bases. The CDR3 consists of 14 residues. Trimming removed 5 bases from V and 5 bases from J; junction bases left unmatched: 7. CDR1 and CDR2 from the germline V gene are SGHAT and FQNNGV. Here the CDR3 DNA reads TGTGCCAGCAGCAAACGGACAGGGTGGACTGAAGCTTTCTTT. This translates into CASSKRTGWTEAFF. Full variable domain (missing parts from reference TRBV11-2 and TRBJ1-1): EAGVAQSPRYKIIEKRQSVAFWCNPISGHATLYWYQQILGQGPKLLIQFQNNGVVDDSQLPKDRFSAERLKGVDSTLKIQPAKLEDSAVYLCASSKRTGWTEAFFGQGTRLTVV.

This clonotype was observed at least ten times. J is TRBJ2-3 and V is TRBV12-3 or TRBV12-4; D tentatively fits TRBD1 or TRBD2 (5 bases each). Trimming left V 0 bases short and J 0 bases short, with 7 bases between. This CDR3 region has 15 residues. CDR3 sequence reads: CASSLARGSTDTQYF. The CDR3 DNA reads as TGTGCCAGCAGTTTAGCGAGGGGTAGCACAGATACGCAGTATTTT.